These 4 T cell receptor beta chains were sequenced from one sample in a study of prognosis after radiotherapy for stage I lung cancer. Researchers used two-round multiplex PCR to amplify TCR beta CDR3 starting from genomic DNA. Primers specific to each TRBV and TRBJ gene drove first-round PCR. TCRdb re-called the multiplex PCR reads with MiXCR, one entry per CDR3 protein. Seen here are around 17,000 distinct CDR3 sequences, more than 15% observed once, and the top ten hold 38%. Source: PBMCs, taken before or after stereotactic body radiation therapy (not recorded which). The receptors were gathered from a donor at least 50 years old with non-small cell lung cancer.

This clonotype was detected many times. The rearrangement links TRBV7-9 to TRBJ1-4; 7 positions match TRBD1. With V trimmed by 1 base and J by 6 bases, 2 bases remained unmatched. In germline, CDR1 is SEHNR, CDR2 FQNEAQ (reference sequence). The length of the CDR3 is 14 residues. Here the CDR3 DNA reads TGTGCCAGCAGCTTAGGACAGGGTGATGAAAAACTGTTTTTT. It codes for CASSLGQGDEKLFF. Filled out from reference TRBV7-9 and TRBJ1-4, the complete variable domain reads DTGVSQNPRHKITKRGQNVTFRCDPISEHNRLYWYRQTLGQGPEFLTYFQNEAQLEKSRLLSDRFSAERPKGSFSTLEIQRTEQGDSAMYLCASSLGQGDEKLFFGSGTQLSVL.

By share, this clonotype counts as medium-sized. This chain joins TRBV7-6 and TRBJ2-3; 10 nucleotides match TRBD2. Trimming cost V 1 base and J 5 bases; bases outside gene matches: 24. The CDR3 contains 22 residues. CDR1 and CDR2 (germline): SGHVS, FNYEAQ. CDR3 bases: TGTGCCAGCAGCTTAGTCTCGGGTCGGAGCGGGAGGGCCGGTTTACACAGAGATACGCAGTATTTT. Residues: CASSLVSGRSGRAGLHRDTQYF.

This clonotype was counted at least ten times. J is TRBJ1-4 and V is TRBV5-6; D might be TRBD1 (6 bases). The ends were cut back, 2 bases at V and 7 bases at J, with 21 bases in the middle. The CDR3 length is 17 residues. Germline V lookup: CDR1 SGHDT, CDR2 YYEEEE. CDR3 sequence reads: CASSLGLSQGRGEKLFF. For the CDR3, the DNA is TGTGCCAGCAGCTTAGGGCTATCGCAGGGGCGAGGTGAAAAACTGTTTTTT.

The rearrangement joins TRBV6-1 to TRBJ2-3, with D perhaps assigned TRBD1 or TRBD2 (5 bases each). CDR3 length equals 15 residues. V lost 6 bases, J lost 6 bases, and 19 bases lay in between. Germline V lookup: CDR1 MNHNS, CDR2 SASEGT. This chain's CDR3 is CASSYRDRSEDTQYF. The CDR3 DNA reads TGTGCCAGCAGCTACCGGGACCGTAGTGAGGATACGCAGTATTTT.